The rows below give T cell receptor beta chains drawn from one sample of a study of spatial heterogeneity in lung cancer. TCRdb reprocessed the 5' RACE reads via MiXCR and lists one record per CDR3 protein. This repertoire shows thousands of distinct CDR3 sequences, 15% to 20% found once; its top ten account for approximately 72%. The sequencing used PBMCs, collected at surgery. These TCRs come from a male donor with early-stage non-small cell lung cancer. Both conserved end residues are part of each CDR3. The order of the fields is CDR3 length, V gene, J gene, D gene, CDR3 protein. The D gene is left open where the match is weak.

16	TRBV7-6	TRBJ2-3	-	CASTPIRGAGTDTQYF
17	TRBV2	TRBJ2-2	-	CASRLNLRDQNTGELFF
13	TRBV2	TRBJ1-1	-	CASSATDNTEAFF
14	TRBV20-1	TRBJ2-2	TRBD1	CSATDRGRAGELFF
13	TRBV4-2	TRBJ2-2	-	CASHRGDTGELFF
16	TRBV7-2	TRBJ1-2	-	CASSLRMGGANYGYTF
13	TRBV10-1	TRBJ1-1	-	CASSGGAVAEAFF
14	TRBV27	TRBJ2-3	-	CASSLSAGSDTQYF
15	TRBV3-1	TRBJ2-7	-	CASSHEGNGNYEQYF
20	TRBV4-2	TRBJ1-6	-	CASSQEGVAHGRSYNSPLHF
14	TRBV7-2	TRBJ2-5	-	CASSPAGTRETQYF
13	TRBV7-2	TRBJ2-1	-	CASSLSGVGEQFF
13	TRBV20-1	TRBJ1-4	TRBD1	CSARADRAEKLFF
14	TRBV3-1	TRBJ1-2	-	CASSLAGSNYGYTF
18	TRBV12-3/TRBV12-4	TRBJ1-6	TRBD1	CASSPTRQGGAYNSPLHF
16	TRBV4-1	TRBJ2-5	TRBD1	CASSQDGQVQQETQYF
12	TRBV18	TRBJ2-1	-	CASSLQGNEQFF
14	TRBV6-5	TRBJ2-2	TRBD1	CASRRTGLPGELFF
16	TRBV9	TRBJ2-1	TRBD2	CASSAWTSGVNNEQFF
15	TRBV5-1	TRBJ2-5	TRBD1	CASSSTGTGLETQYF
11	TRBV7-2	TRBJ2-3	-	CASSLADTQYF
13	TRBV18	TRBJ1-5	-	CASATTDSQPQHF
14	TRBV6-5	TRBJ1-5	TRBD1	CASSLGTGNEPQHF
17	TRBV28	TRBJ2-5	TRBD2	CASRRMGLAGGTKTQYF